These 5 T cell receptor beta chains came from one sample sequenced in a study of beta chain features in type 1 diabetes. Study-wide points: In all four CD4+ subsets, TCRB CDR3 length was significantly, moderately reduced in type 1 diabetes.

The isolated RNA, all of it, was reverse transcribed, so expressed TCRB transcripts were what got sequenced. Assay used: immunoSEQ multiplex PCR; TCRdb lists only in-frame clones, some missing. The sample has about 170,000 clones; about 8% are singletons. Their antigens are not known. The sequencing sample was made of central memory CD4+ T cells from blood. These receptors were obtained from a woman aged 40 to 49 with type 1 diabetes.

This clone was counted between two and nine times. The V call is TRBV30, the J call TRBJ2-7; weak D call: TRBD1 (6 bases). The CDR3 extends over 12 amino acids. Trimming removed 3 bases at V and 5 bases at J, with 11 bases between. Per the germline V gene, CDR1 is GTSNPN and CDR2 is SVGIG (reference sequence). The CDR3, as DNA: TGTGCCTGGAGCCGAAAGGGGGACGAGCAGTACTTC. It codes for CAWSRKGDEQYF. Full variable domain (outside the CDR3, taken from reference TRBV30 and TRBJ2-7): SQTIHQWPATLVQPVGSPLSLECTVEGTSNPNLYWYRQAAGRGLQLLFYSVGIGQISSEVPQNLSASRPQDRQFILSSKKLLLSDSGFYLCAWSRKGDEQYFGPGTRLTVT.

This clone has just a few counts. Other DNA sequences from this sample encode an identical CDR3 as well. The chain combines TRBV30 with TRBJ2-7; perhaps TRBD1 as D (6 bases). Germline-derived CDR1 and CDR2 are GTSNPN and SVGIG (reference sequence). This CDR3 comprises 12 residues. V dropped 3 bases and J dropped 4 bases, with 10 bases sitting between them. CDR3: CAWSRTGYEQYF. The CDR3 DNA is TGTGCCTGGAGCCGCACAGGGTACGAGCAGTACTTC. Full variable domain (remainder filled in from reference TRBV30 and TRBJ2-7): SQTIHQWPATLVQPVGSPLSLECTVEGTSNPNLYWYRQAAGRGLQLLFYSVGIGQISSEVPQNLSASRPQDRQFILSSKKLLLSDSGFYLCAWSRTGYEQYFGPGTRLTVT.

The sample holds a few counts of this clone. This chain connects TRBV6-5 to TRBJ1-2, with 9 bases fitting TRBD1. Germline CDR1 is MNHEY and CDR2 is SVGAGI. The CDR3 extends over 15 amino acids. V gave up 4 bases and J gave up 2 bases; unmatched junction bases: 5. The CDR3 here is CASSSPDRGNYGYTF. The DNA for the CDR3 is TGTGCCAGCAGTTCGCCGGACAGGGGAAACTATGGCTACACCTTC.

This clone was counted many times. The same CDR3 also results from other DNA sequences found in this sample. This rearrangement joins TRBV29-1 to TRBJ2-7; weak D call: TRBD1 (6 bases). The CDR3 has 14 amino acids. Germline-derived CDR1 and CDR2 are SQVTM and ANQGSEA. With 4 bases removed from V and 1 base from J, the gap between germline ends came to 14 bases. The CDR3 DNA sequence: TGCAGCGTTGCCAGGGGTCCATCGTCCTACGAGCAGTACTTC. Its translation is CSVARGPSSYEQYF.

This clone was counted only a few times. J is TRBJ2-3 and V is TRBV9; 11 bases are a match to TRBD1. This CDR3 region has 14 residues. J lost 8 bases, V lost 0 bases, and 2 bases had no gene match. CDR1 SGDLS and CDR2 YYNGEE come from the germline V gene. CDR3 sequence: CASSVAGTGGTQYF. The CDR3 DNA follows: TGTGCCAGCAGCGTAGCGGGGACAGGGGGTACGCAGTATTTT.